This entry features one T cell receptor (beta chain) sequence. A read error may produce the germline difference seen at one junction end. These data belong to a study of multiple sclerosis patients with progressive multifocal leukoencephalopathy. Profiled with immunoSEQ multiplex PCR; TCRdb holds only in-frame clones, not every one. This table holds approximately 27,000 clones, 75% to 90% found once. The CDR3 length is 16 residues. CDR1 and CDR2 from the germline V gene are MGHRA and YSYEKL. Time point in this sample: time of PML onset. The chain is built from TRBV4-1 and TRBJ2-7; TRBD1 agrees at 10 bases. Sequences were derived from PBMCs, sampled from a patient treated with natalizumab. The sequence was obtained from a woman aged 25 to 39 with progressive multifocal leukoencephalopathy. CDR3 DNA: TGCGCCAGCAGCGAAGAACCGGGACAGGGGAGTGGCGAGCAGTACTTC. This codes for CASSEEPGQGSGEQYF.